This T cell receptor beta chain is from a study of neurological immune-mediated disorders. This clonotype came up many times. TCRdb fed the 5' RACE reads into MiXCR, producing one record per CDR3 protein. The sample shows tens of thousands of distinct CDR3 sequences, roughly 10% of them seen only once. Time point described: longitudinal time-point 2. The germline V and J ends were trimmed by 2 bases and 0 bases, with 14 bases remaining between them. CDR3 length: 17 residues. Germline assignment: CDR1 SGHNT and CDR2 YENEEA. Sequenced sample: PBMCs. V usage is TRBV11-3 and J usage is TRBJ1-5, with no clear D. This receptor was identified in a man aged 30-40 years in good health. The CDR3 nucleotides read TGTGCCAGCAGCTTAAGGACTCGACTCTATAGCAATCAGCCCCAGCATTTT. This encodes CASSLRTRLYSNQPQHF.